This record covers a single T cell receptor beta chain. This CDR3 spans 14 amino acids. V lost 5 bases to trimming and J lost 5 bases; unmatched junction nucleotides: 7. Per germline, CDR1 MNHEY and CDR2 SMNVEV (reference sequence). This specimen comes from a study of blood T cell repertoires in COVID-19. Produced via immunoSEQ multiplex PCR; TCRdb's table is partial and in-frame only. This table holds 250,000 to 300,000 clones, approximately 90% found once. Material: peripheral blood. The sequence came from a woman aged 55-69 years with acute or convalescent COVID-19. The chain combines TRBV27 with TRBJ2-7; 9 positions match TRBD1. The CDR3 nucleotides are TGTGCCAGCAGTCCCGGGACAGGGATCCACGAGCAGTACTTC. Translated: CASSPGTGIHEQYF.